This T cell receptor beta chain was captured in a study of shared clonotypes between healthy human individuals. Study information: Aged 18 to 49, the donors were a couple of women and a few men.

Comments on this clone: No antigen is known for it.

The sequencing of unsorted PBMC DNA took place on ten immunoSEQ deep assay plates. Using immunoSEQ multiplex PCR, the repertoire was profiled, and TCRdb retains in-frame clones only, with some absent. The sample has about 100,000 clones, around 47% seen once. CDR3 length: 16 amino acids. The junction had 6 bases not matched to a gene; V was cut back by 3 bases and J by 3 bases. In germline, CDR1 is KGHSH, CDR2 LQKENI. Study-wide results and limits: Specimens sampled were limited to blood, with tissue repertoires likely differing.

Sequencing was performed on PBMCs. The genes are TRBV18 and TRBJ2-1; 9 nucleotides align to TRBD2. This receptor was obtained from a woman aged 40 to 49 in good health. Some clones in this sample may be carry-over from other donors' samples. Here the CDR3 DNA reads TGTGCCAGCTCACCCCCAGCGGGAGGCGTCTACAATGAGCAGTTCTTC. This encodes CASSPPAGGVYNEQFF.